This TCR beta chain emerged from a study of T cell changes during pregnancy in multiple sclerosis. Data came from immunoSEQ multiplex PCR; TCRdb stores just in-frame clones and leaves some out. The table lists around 70,000 clones, roughly 92% of them singletons. Trimming pared 1 base from V and 6 bases from J, leaving 6 bases between. Germline CDR1 reads SGHDN; CDR2 reads FVKESK. This CDR3 comprises 12 residues. This clonotype was obtained from a female donor with multiple sclerosis, enrolled in a pregnancy study. J is TRBJ1-1 and V is TRBV14; D not resolved. This specimen consisted of peripheral blood, obtained before pregnancy. The CDR3 sequence: CASSQGPAEAFF. The DNA for the CDR3 is TGTGCCAGCAGCCAAGGTCCCGCTGAAGCTTTCTTT.